The 20 T cell receptor beta chains presented below share a single source sample, sequenced in a study of T cells after posttransplantation cyclophosphamide. Cyclophosphamide on days +3 and +4 followed busulfan-fludarabine conditioning and a marrow graft. Method: immunoSEQ multiplex PCR; TCRdb's copy keeps in-frame clones and lacks some. The data hold some 43,000 clones, with roughly 87% observed a single time. Specimen: PBMCs, collected about 60 days after allogeneic stem cell transplant with posttransplant cyclophosphamide. The source is a male patient aged 60 to 75 who received an allogeneic stem cell transplant from a related donor and was CMV-positive. Part of the T cell pool may stem from the graft donor.

The chain is built from TRBV15 and TRBJ1-6; unclear D gene. V lost 6 bases and J 10 bases, leaving 10 bases between the germline ends. The CDR3 consists of 12 residues. Germline V gives CDR1 LNHNV, CDR2 YYDKDF (reference sequence). The CDR3 nucleotides are TGTGCCACCAGTCGTAGTGAATCACCCCTCCACTTT. Protein: CATSRSESPLHF. The whole variable domain, filled in from reference TRBV15 and TRBJ1-6, reads DAMVIQNPRYQVTQFGKPVTLSCSQTLNHNVMYWYQQKSSQAPKLLFHYYDKDFNNEADTPDNFQSRRPNTSFCFLDIRSPGLGDTAMYLCATSRSESPLHFGNGTRLTVT.

The chain links TRBV29-1 to TRBJ1-1; weak D call: TRBD1 (5 bases). CDR3 length equals 14 residues. Between the trimmed V and J ends, which lost 7 bases and 5 bases, there was a span of 20 bases. Germline loops: CDR1 SQVTM, CDR2 ANQGSEA. CDR3 amino acids: CSGGVDSFGTEAFF. The CDR3 DNA is TGCAGCGGGGGGGTGGACTCCTTCGGGACTGAAGCTTTCTTT. Full variable domain (remainder filled in from reference TRBV29-1 and TRBJ1-1): SAVISQKPSRDICQRGTSLTIQCQVDSQVTMMFWYRQQPGQSLTLIATANQGSEATYESGFVIDKFPISRPNLTFSTLTVSNMSPEDSSIYLCSGGVDSFGTEAFFGQGTRLTVV.

This chain uses TRBV27 with TRBJ1-4; 7 bases match TRBD1. In germline, CDR1 is MNHEY, CDR2 SMNVEV (reference sequence). Trimming at V came to 8 bases and at J to 8 bases, leaving 14 bases not matched to a gene. The CDR3 is made up of 15 amino acids. The CDR3 DNA is TGTGCCAGCTCAGCCTTAGGGGGCGCAGAGGAAAAACTGTTTTTT. Its translation: CASSALGGAEEKLFF.

The genes are TRBV15 and TRBJ2-1; 7 bases are a match to TRBD2. Per the germline V gene, CDR1 is LNHNV and CDR2 is YYDKDF (reference sequence). The J segment lost 5 bases and the V segment lost 7 bases, leaving 8 bases of the junction unmatched. This CDR3 has 14 amino acids. Here the CDR3 reads CATTGGGKDNEQFF. The CDR3 DNA reads TGTGCCACCACTGGCGGGGGTAAGGACAATGAGCAGTTCTTC.

V is TRBV4-1 and J is TRBJ2-1; 7 bases align to TRBD1. Trimming removed 8 bases from V and 4 bases from J; junction bases left unmatched: 14. This CDR3 has 16 amino acids. Germline V CDR1 and CDR2: MGHRA, YSYEKL. CDR3 sequence: CASGQVNLISYNEQFF. CDR3 nucleotides: TGCGCCAGCGGACAGGTGAACCTCATATCGTACAATGAGCAGTTCTTC.

As DNA, the CDR3 is TGTGCCACCAGCCCCCGCCGGGGATCGGGGAACACTGAAGCTTTCTTT. Translated: CATSPRRGSGNTEAFF. The V and J genes are TRBV15 and TRBJ1-1; D uncertain. Germline CDR1 is LNHNV and CDR2 is YYDKDF (reference sequence). The V end lost 5 bases, the J end lost 1 base, and 17 bases lay between the germline ends. The CDR3 totals 16 residues.

V is TRBV30 and J is TRBJ1-6; 11 nucleotides agree with TRBD1. CDR3 length equals 13 residues. The germline V gene has CDR1 GTSNPN and CDR2 SVGIG (reference sequence). V shed 5 bases and J 10 bases; nucleotides not matched to a gene: 4. The chain's CDR3 is CAWDGQGASPLHF. The CDR3 nucleotides read TGTGCCTGGGACGGACAGGGGGCGTCACCCCTCCACTTT.

The V call is TRBV2, the J call TRBJ2-3, with D possibly TRBD1 on 5 matching bases. Trimming left V 7 bases short and J 3 bases short, with 23 bases between. CDR1 is SNHLY, CDR2 FYNNEI, per germline. The CDR3 spans 17 residues. CDR3 sequence: CASTSLWGRVRTDTQYF. CDR3 nucleotide sequence: TGTGCCAGCACCTCACTGTGGGGCAGGGTTAGAACAGATACGCAGTATTTT.

The chain uses TRBV7-9 and TRBJ1-2, with D tentatively TRBD1 (6 bases). V gave up 5 bases and J gave up 5 bases, with 24 bases separating them. The CDR3 has 17 residues. Germline assignment: CDR1 SEHNR and CDR2 FQNEAQ (reference sequence). The CDR3 DNA sequence: TGTGCCAGCAGCCCGAAACCGGCTCGGGACAACTTATATGGCTACACCTTC. This encodes CASSPKPARDNLYGYTF.

The chain combines TRBV10-3 with TRBJ2-5, with 8 positions matching TRBD2. J was trimmed by 5 bases and V by 10 bases; bases with no gene match: 9. The CDR3 length is 13 residues. In germline, CDR1 is ENHRY, CDR2 SYGVKD. Written as DNA, the CDR3 is TGTGCCACCTCGGGGGGGGACCGGGAGACCCAGTACTTC. It is translated as CATSGGDRETQYF.

The chain uses TRBV7-8 and TRBJ1-1; the D gene is possibly TRBD1 (6 bases). Germline CDR1 and CDR2: SGHVS and FQNEAQ. Trimming took 4 bases from V and 8 from J, leaving 8 bases between them. The CDR3 totals 11 residues. The CDR3 protein is CASSSGGEAFF. The CDR3, as DNA: TGTGCCAGCAGCTCGGGGGGCGAAGCTTTCTTT.

This clone was observed once. The chain links TRBV30 to TRBJ2-1; 7 bases are shared with TRBD2. The CDR3 extends over 12 amino acids. The germline V gene has CDR1 GTSNPN and CDR2 SVGIG (reference sequence). Trimming cost V 2 bases and J 6 bases; bases outside gene matches: 1. CDR3 nucleotides: TGTGCCTGGAGTCGACTAGCCAATGAGCAGTTCTTC. It encodes CAWSRLANEQFF.

J is TRBJ1-4 and V is TRBV7-8; D gene unclear. Germline V gene lookup returns CDR1 SGHVS and CDR2 FQNEAQ. This CDR3 is 15 amino acids long. V was clipped by 8 bases and J by 10 bases, with 23 bases between them. DNA for the CDR3: TGTGCCAGCGCGTCTAGTCGGGTCTTCACGGGAAAACTGTTTTTT. Encoded protein: CASASSRVFTGKLFF.

This clone has a handful of counts. The V and J genes are TRBV11-2 and TRBJ1-2; D gene unclear. V shed 5 bases and J shed 3 bases, with 13 bases lying between them. The CDR3 is 14 residues long. Germline lookup yields CDR1 SGHAT and CDR2 FQNNGV. For the CDR3, the DNA is TGTGCCAGCAGCCCTCCGGGTTTCGACTATGGCTACACCTTC. Protein: CASSPPGFDYGYTF.

The chain is built from TRBV4-2 and TRBJ1-5; D uncertain. The CDR3 loop spans 16 amino acids. V lost 4 bases and J lost 0, with 13 bases in between. Germline CDR1 LGHNA, CDR2 YNFKEQ. The CDR3 protein is CASSRNQAVSNQPQHF. The CDR3 DNA reads TGTGCCAGCAGCCGCAATCAGGCTGTTAGCAATCAGCCCCAGCATTTT.

This chain uses TRBV11-3 with TRBJ1-4; D gene unclear. This CDR3 region has 12 residues. Trimming left V 4 bases short and J 7 bases short, with 7 bases between. CDR1 SGHNT and CDR2 YENEEA come from the germline V gene. Written as DNA, the CDR3 is TGTGCCAGCAGCTCCCGGAGTGAAAAACTGTTTTTT. As protein: CASSSRSEKLFF.

Notes on this clone: The identical CDR3 is also encoded by other nucleotide sequences in the sample. V usage is TRBV27 and J usage is TRBJ1-2, with 8 positions matching TRBD1. The CDR3 runs 13 residues. Losses at the gene ends were 3 bases for V and 3 bases for J; bases not matched to a gene: 0. Germline V lookup: CDR1 MNHEY, CDR2 SMNVEV (reference sequence). The CDR3 sequence: CASSLTGDYGYTF. The CDR3 DNA is TGTGCCAGCAGTTTGACAGGGGACTATGGCTACACCTTC.

The genes are TRBV2 and TRBJ1-2; 8 bases are a match to TRBD1. The germline gives CDR1 SNHLY, CDR2 FYNNEI. Trimming cost V 7 bases and J 4 bases; bases outside gene matches: 5. This CDR3 has 13 residues. As DNA, the CDR3 is TGTGCCAGCACTGGACAGGGATCCTATGGCTACACCTTC. Translated, it gives CASTGQGSYGYTF.

The chain recombines TRBV6-5 with TRBJ1-2; no definite D call. Germline CDR1 MNHEY, CDR2 SVGAGI. V was clipped by 0 bases and J by 2 bases, with 13 bases between them. This CDR3 has 16 residues. The CDR3 nucleotides are TGTGCCAGCAGTTACTCTTTCACAGATAAAAACTATGGCTACACCTTC. Protein: CASSYSFTDKNYGYTF.

This clone was detected only a few times. The chain is built from TRBV6-6 and TRBJ2-7; no firm D call. The V gene's germline CDR1 is MNHNY and CDR2 SVGAGI (reference sequence). The CDR3 has 15 amino acids. The V gene lost 3 bases and the J gene lost 0 bases, with 12 bases spanning the gap. The CDR3 loop is CASSYNERSSYEQYF. CDR3 coding DNA: TGTGCCAGCAGTTATAACGAACGGAGCTCCTACGAGCAGTACTTC.